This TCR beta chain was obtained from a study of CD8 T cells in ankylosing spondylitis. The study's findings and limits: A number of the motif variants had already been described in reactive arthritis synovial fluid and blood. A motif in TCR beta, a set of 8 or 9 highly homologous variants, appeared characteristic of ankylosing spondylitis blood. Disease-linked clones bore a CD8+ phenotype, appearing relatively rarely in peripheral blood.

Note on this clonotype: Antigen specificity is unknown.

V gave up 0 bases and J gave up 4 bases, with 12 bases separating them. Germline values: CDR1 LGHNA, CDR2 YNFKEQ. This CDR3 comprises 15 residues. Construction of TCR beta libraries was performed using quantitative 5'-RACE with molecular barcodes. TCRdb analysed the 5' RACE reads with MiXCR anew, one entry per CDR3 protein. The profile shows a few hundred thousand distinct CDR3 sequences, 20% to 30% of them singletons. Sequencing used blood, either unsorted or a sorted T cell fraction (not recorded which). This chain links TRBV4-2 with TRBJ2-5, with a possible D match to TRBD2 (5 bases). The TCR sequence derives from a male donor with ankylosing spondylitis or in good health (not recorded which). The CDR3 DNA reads TGTGCCAGCAGCCAAGATCCCGACTATTTAGAGACCCAGTACTTC. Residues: CASSQDPDYLETQYF.